One sample yielded the 25 T cell receptor beta chains listed below, sequenced in a study of OX40 agonist ivuxolimab in advanced cancers. Method: immunoSEQ multiplex PCR; TCRdb's copy keeps in-frame clones and lacks some. The sample has fewer than 65,000 clones, roughly 80% seen once. Material: CD4+ or CD8+ T cells sorted from blood, obtained in a trial of the OX40 agonist ivuxolimab. These receptors came from an adult with an advanced solid tumor such as melanoma, head and neck, liver or kidney cancer.

The V call is TRBV18, the J call TRBJ2-2; D uncertain. CDR3 size: 15 residues. Trimming removed 2 bases at V and 0 bases at J, with 7 bases between. Germline CDR1 and CDR2: KGHSH and LQKENI. Written as DNA, the CDR3 is TGTGCCAGCTCACCAACACAGACGAACACCGGGGAGCTGTTTTTT. This codes for CASSPTQTNTGELFF.

This clone occurred once. The chain is built from TRBV30 and TRBJ2-7; D tentatively fits TRBD1 or TRBD2 (5 bases each). CDR3 size: 14 residues. The ends were cut back, 0 bases at V and 2 bases at J, with 11 bases in the middle. Germline V gives CDR1 GTSNPN, CDR2 SVGIG (reference sequence). This chain's CDR3 is CAWSVGGGAYEQYF. The DNA of the CDR3 is TGTGCCTGGAGTGTAGGTGGGGGAGCCTACGAGCAGTACTTC.

This clone came up once. CDR3 amino acids: CASSLRSGVQDTQYF. The DNA for the CDR3 is TGTGCCAGCAGCTTACGTAGCGGGGTGCAAGATACGCAGTATTTT. V gene TRBV7-2 combines with J gene TRBJ2-3, with 8 bases lining up with TRBD2. There are 15 residues in the CDR3. The germline V gene has CDR1 SGHTA and CDR2 FQGNSA. J was trimmed by 5 bases and V by 2 bases; bases with no gene match: 6.

The chain joins TRBV7-2 to TRBJ2-5; possibly TRBD1 for D (5 bases). Germline values: CDR1 SGHTA, CDR2 FQGNSA. With 4 bases removed from V and 2 bases from J, the gap between germline ends came to 23 bases. The CDR3 spans 18 residues. As DNA, the CDR3 is TGTGCCAGCAGCTCAATGGGGCAGGGCATGCTCCCGCAAGAGACCCAGTACTTC. It translates to CASSSMGQGMLPQETQYF.

This chain uses TRBV10-3 with TRBJ2-7; 11 bases align to TRBD2. V lost 6 bases, J lost 3 bases, and 10 bases stayed unmatched. The CDR3 is 16 residues long. Germline assignment: CDR1 ENHRY and CDR2 SYGVKD. The CDR3, as DNA: TGTGCCATCAGCCCGTCTACTAGCGGGGGACTCTACGAGCAGTACTTC. It specifies CAISPSTSGGLYEQYF.

The chain uses TRBV5-1 and TRBJ2-1, with 8 nucleotides matching TRBD2. The CDR3 spans 15 residues. CDR1 and CDR2 from the germline V gene are SGHRS and YFSETQ. The J segment lost 1 base and the V segment lost 4 bases, leaving 4 bases of the junction unmatched. The CDR3 protein is CASSQSGRSYNEQFF. CDR3 sequence (DNA): TGCGCCAGCAGCCAAAGCGGGAGATCCTACAATGAGCAGTTCTTC.

The chain combines TRBV5-4 with TRBJ2-2, with D perhaps TRBD2 (6 bases). The V end was cut by 5 bases, the J end by 3 bases, with 20 bases between. Germline V gene data show CDR1 as SGHNT and CDR2 as YYREEE (reference sequence). The CDR3 spans 17 residues. This chain's CDR3 is CASSGAGPTGDTGELFF. CDR3 bases: TGTGCCAGCAGTGGGGCGGGACCGACGGGGGACACCGGGGAGCTGTTTTTT.

The V call is TRBV27, the J call TRBJ2-1; D call uncertain. The CDR3 extends over 12 amino acids. Trimming pared 6 bases from V and 3 bases from J, leaving 6 bases between. In germline, CDR1 is MNHEY, CDR2 SMNVEV (reference sequence). Here the CDR3 reads CASRTDYNEQFF. Written as DNA, the CDR3 is TGTGCCAGCAGAACAGACTACAATGAGCAGTTCTTC.

This chain connects TRBV7-6 to TRBJ2-3, with TRBD2 matching 9 bases. The CDR3 sequence is 15 residues long. V lost 2 bases to trimming and J lost 4 bases; unmatched junction nucleotides: 4. CDR1 and CDR2 (germline): SGHVS, FNYEAQ. CDR3 sequence reads: CASSLMASGADTQYF. CDR3 in DNA: TGTGCCAGCAGCTTAATGGCTAGCGGGGCAGATACGCAGTATTTT.

This clone has a single count. The rearrangement links TRBV6-1 to TRBJ1-2; D unclear. Germline CDR1 and CDR2: MNHNS and SASEGT. The CDR3 contains 13 residues. V was trimmed by 5 bases and J by 3 bases, leaving 10 bases between them. CDR3 residues: CASSLAEYYGYTF. CDR3 coding DNA: TGTGCCAGCAGTCTCGCAGAATACTATGGCTACACCTTC.

V gene TRBV10-3 combines with J gene TRBJ2-5; 11 bases agree with TRBD2. CDR1 is ENHRY, CDR2 SYGVKD, per germline. V trimming: 3 bases; J trimming: 7 bases; junction bases outside the gene matches: 13. The CDR3 covers 17 residues. The CDR3 protein is CAISDPHSGRAFGTQYF. CDR3 DNA: TGTGCCATCAGTGACCCCCATAGCGGGAGGGCCTTTGGGACCCAGTACTTC.

The chain couples TRBV5-1 to TRBJ1-1; 10 bases line up with TRBD1. Germline V gene sequence: CDR1 SGHRS, CDR2 YFSETQ. Germline trimming cut 2 bases from V and 3 bases from J; bases unmatched to any gene: 7. The CDR3 is made up of 16 amino acids. CDR3 sequence: CASSFLTGTGDTEAFF. In DNA, the CDR3 is TGCGCCAGCAGCTTCTTAACTGGGACAGGGGACACTGAAGCTTTCTTT.

The chain is built from TRBV19 and TRBJ1-5; D call uncertain. The CDR3 runs to 15 residues. Trimming took 7 bases from V and 1 from J, leaving 14 bases between them. The germline CDR1 and CDR2 sequences are LNHDA and SQIVND (reference sequence). The CDR3 DNA is TGTGCCAGTACAGACCTTACGGCGAGCAATCAGCCCCAGCATTTT. Amino acids: CASTDLTASNQPQHF. Full variable domain (rest looked up from reference TRBV19 and TRBJ1-5): DGGITQSPKYLFRKEGQNVTLSCEQNLNHDAMYWYRQDPGQGLRLIYYSQIVNDFQKGDIAEGYSVSREKKESFPLTVTSAQKNPTAFYLCASTDLTASNQPQHFGDGTRLSIL.

The chain recombines TRBV7-2 with TRBJ2-1; TRBD2 matches 12 bases. J was trimmed by 8 bases and V by 5 bases; bases with no gene match: 7. The CDR3 spans 15 residues. The germline V gene encodes CDR1 SGHTA and CDR2 FQGNSA. The CDR3 reads CASSLTSGRIYEQFF. Here the CDR3 DNA reads TGTGCCAGCAGCCTTACTAGCGGGAGGATATATGAGCAGTTCTTC.

V and J are TRBV18 and TRBJ1-2; no definite D call. The V end was cut by 5 bases, the J end by 6 bases, with 10 bases between. This CDR3 spans 12 amino acids. CDR1 and CDR2 (germline): KGHSH, LQKENI. CDR3 amino acids: CASSAGIDGYTF. CDR3 bases: TGTGCCAGCTCAGCGGGGATTGATGGCTACACCTTC.

The V and J genes are TRBV2 and TRBJ1-5; 7 bases map to TRBD1. The CDR3 runs 14 residues. Germline V gene data show CDR1 as SNHLY and CDR2 as FYNNEI. V was clipped by 5 bases and J by 5 bases; unmatched bases: 6. CDR3 bases: TGTGCCAGCAGTACACAGGGGCGACATCAGCCCCAGCATTTT. Protein sequence: CASSTQGRHQPQHF.

The chain carries TRBV29-1 and TRBJ2-5; no clear D. Germline loops: CDR1 SQVTM, CDR2 ANQGSEA. The CDR3 covers 14 residues. The V end was cut by 1 base, the J end by 4 bases, with 13 bases between. CDR3: CSVEGSPKSETQYF. In nucleotides, the CDR3 is TGCAGCGTTGAAGGTAGCCCAAAATCAGAGACCCAGTACTTC.

V and J are TRBV9 and TRBJ1-1, with D perhaps matching TRBD1 (5 bases). The CDR3 sequence is 15 residues long. Germline assignment: CDR1 SGDLS and CDR2 YYNGEE. The V gene lost 0 bases and the J gene lost 0 bases, with 9 bases spanning the gap. The CDR3: CASSVGGSLNTEAFF. The CDR3 nucleotides read TGTGCCAGCAGCGTAGGGGGCAGCCTGAACACTGAAGCTTTCTTT.

By share, this clone counts as medium-sized. This rearrangement joins TRBV6-6 to TRBJ1-5; no clear D. From germline, CDR1 is MNHNY and CDR2 SVGAGI (reference sequence). The CDR3 spans 13 residues. V was shortened by 4 bases and J by 4 bases, with 8 bases between the two germline ends. As DNA, the CDR3 is TGTGCCAGCAGTTTCGACCCTAATCAGCCCCAGCATTTT. Its translation: CASSFDPNQPQHF.

V usage is TRBV4-1 and J usage is TRBJ1-2, with a weak D call TRBD1 (5 bases). From germline, CDR1 is MGHRA and CDR2 YSYEKL. V was clipped by 2 bases and J by 0 bases, with 10 bases between them. The CDR3 has 15 residues. The CDR3 reads CASSQSTVTNYGYTF. The CDR3 region has the DNA TGCGCCAGCAGCCAATCGACAGTCACTAACTATGGCTACACCTTC.

V is TRBV28 and J is TRBJ1-2, with TRBD1 matching 10 bases. V lost 5 bases to trimming and J lost 4 bases; unmatched junction nucleotides: 4. The CDR3 is 14 amino acids. Germline V gene lookup returns CDR1 MDHEN and CDR2 SYDVKM. CDR3 DNA: TGTGCCAGCAGTCCAGGGACAGGGGTCTATGGCTACACCTTC. This translates into CASSPGTGVYGYTF.

This rearrangement joins TRBV19 to TRBJ1-3; weak D call: TRBD1 (6 bases). The CDR3 runs 15 residues. Trimming removed 3 bases from V and 4 bases from J, with 13 bases in between. CDR1 and CDR2 (germline): LNHDA, SQIVND (reference sequence). The CDR3, as DNA: TGTGCCAGTAGTATCAACTGGGGGCCGGGAAACACCATATATTTT. Protein: CASSINWGPGNTIYF.

V usage is TRBV28 and J usage is TRBJ2-7; the D gene is possibly TRBD1 (6 bases). The germline V gene encodes CDR1 MDHEN and CDR2 SYDVKM. The V gene lost 6 bases and the J gene lost 1 base, with 16 bases spanning the gap. The CDR3 consists of 15 residues. The CDR3 here is CASSRYTGMSYEQYF. The CDR3 DNA is TGTGCCAGCAGCCGGTATACAGGGATGTCCTACGAGCAGTACTTC.

The chain uses TRBV7-2 and TRBJ1-4, with TRBD1 matching over 7 bases. This CDR3 is 15 amino acids long. Germline CDR1 and CDR2: SGHTA and FQGNSA. J was trimmed by 7 bases and V by 1 base; bases with no gene match: 6. CDR3 sequence: CASSLGSGGVEKLFF. CDR3 DNA: TGTGCCAGCAGCTTAGGGTCAGGGGGGGTTGAAAAACTGTTTTTT. The full variable domain, in which reference TRBV7-2 and TRBJ1-4 provide the parts outside the CDR3, is GAGVSQSPSNKVTEKGKDVELRCDPISGHTALYWYRQSLGQGLEFLIYFQGNSAPDKSGLPSDRFSAERTGGSVSTLTIQRTQQEDSAVYLCASSLGSGGVEKLFFGSGTQLSVL.

The chain recombines TRBV10-3 with TRBJ2-6, with unresolved D. Germline lookup yields CDR1 ENHRY and CDR2 SYGVKD. V lost 4 bases to trimming and J lost 5 bases, with 18 bases between them. The CDR3 sequence is 17 residues long. The CDR3 loop is CAISATHIQSRANVLTF. For the CDR3, the DNA is TGTGCCATCAGTGCCACCCACATACAAAGTCGGGCCAACGTCCTGACTTTC.